This passage covers 22 T cell receptor beta chains from one sample sequenced in a study of T cells in Graves' hyperthyroidism and ophthalmopathy. Regions amplified from RNA transcripts were the TCR beta CDR3 regions. The HTBI primer set served for first-round RT-PCR of the TCR CDR3. Using its own MiXCR run on the multiplex PCR reads, TCRdb lists one record per CDR3 protein. The repertoire holds 300,000 to 450,000 distinct CDR3 sequences, with 25% as singletons. The sample was blood. The receptors were sampled from a man aged 45-65 years with Graves' hyperthyroidism.

There are many counts of this clonotype. This chain uses TRBV28 with TRBJ1-2, with D possibly being TRBD1 (6 bases). The CDR3 covers 14 residues. Trimming removed 7 bases at V and 4 bases at J, with 16 bases between. Per germline, CDR1 MDHEN and CDR2 SYDVKM. This chain's CDR3 is CASTSTGIVYGYTF. DNA for the CDR3: TGTGCCAGCACCTCCACAGGGATCGTCTATGGCTACACCTTC.

About this clonotype itself: Possible read error: a much larger clone is one base away. The CDR3 sequence is CASDITTDTQYF. The CDR3, as DNA: TGTGCCAGTGACATCACCACAGATACGCAGTATTTT. The J gene is TRBJ2-3, the V gene TRBV28; D not certain. V was clipped by 9 bases and J by 2 bases, with 9 bases between them. The CDR3 is made up of 12 amino acids. Germline CDR1 and CDR2: MDHEN and SYDVKM.

J is TRBJ2-2 and V is TRBV5-1, with D hard to call. Per the germline V gene, CDR1 is SGHRS and CDR2 is YFSETQ. V was cut by 2 bases and J by 0 bases, with 8 bases left in between. The CDR3 runs to 15 residues. The CDR3 spells CASSFGPSNTGELFF. The CDR3 region has the DNA TGCGCCAGCAGCTTCGGACCGTCGAACACCGGGGAGCTGTTTTTT.

The chain couples TRBV28 to TRBJ1-4, with D perhaps TRBD1 (6 bases). This CDR3 has 18 residues. Germline CDR1 reads MDHEN; CDR2 reads SYDVKM. Trimming removed 4 bases at V and 5 bases at J, with 23 bases between. CDR3 sequence: CASSWINRDKGENEKLFF. CDR3 coding DNA: TGTGCCAGCAGTTGGATCAACCGGGACAAGGGAGAGAATGAAAAACTGTTTTTT.

About this clonotype: At one end the junction does not follow the germline gene, possibly because of a read error. The gene calls are TRBV7-7 and TRBJ2-5; weak D call: TRBD1 (5 bases). Germline CDR1 is SSHAT and CDR2 is FNYEAQ (reference sequence). CDR3 length: 14 amino acids. The CDR3 DNA reads TGTGCTAGCAGCTCAACAGGCGACCAAGAGACCCAGTACTTC. This encodes CASSSTGDQETQYF.

The V and J genes are TRBV14 and TRBJ2-1, with D hard to call. Per germline, CDR1 SGHDN and CDR2 FVKESK. Between the trimmed V and J ends, which lost 1 base and 9 bases, there was a span of 4 bases. This CDR3 is built from 11 residues. CDR3 bases: TGTGCCAGCAGCCAAGTGTTTGAGCAGTTCTTC. This encodes CASSQVFEQFF.

The sample holds a few counts of this clonotype. The rearrangement uses TRBV6-1 and TRBJ2-2; tentatively, D is TRBD1 (7 bases). This CDR3 has 15 amino acids. With 5 bases removed from V and 1 base from J, the gap between germline ends came to 11 bases. Germline-derived CDR1 and CDR2 are MNHNS and SASEGT. CDR3 coding DNA: TGTGCCAGCAGTCTTCAGGGGGGGAACACCGGGGAGCTGTTTTTT. It translates to CASSLQGGNTGELFF.

V and J are TRBV20-1 and TRBJ2-7, with 13 positions matching TRBD2. The CDR3 has 16 amino acids. The V gene end was trimmed by 6 bases and the J gene end by 1 base; junction bases not matched to a gene: 9. Germline V gene lookup returns CDR1 DFQATT and CDR2 SNEGSKA (reference sequence). CDR3 sequence: CSATRLAGGRSYEQYF. CDR3 DNA: TGCAGTGCAACGAGACTAGCGGGAGGCCGTTCCTACGAGCAGTACTTC.

The chain employs TRBV7-9 and TRBJ1-2; tentative D call: TRBD1 (5 bases). Trimming pared 1 base from V and 5 bases from J, leaving 11 bases between. The CDR3 extends over 14 amino acids. Germline V lookup: CDR1 SEHNR, CDR2 FQNEAQ (reference sequence). Here the CDR3 reads CASSLDGAAYGYTF. In nucleotides, the CDR3 is TGTGCCAGCAGCTTAGATGGGGCGGCTTATGGCTACACCTTC.

This clonotype was seen ten or more times. The V call is TRBV28, the J call TRBJ2-3; D is ambiguous. The V end lost 4 bases, the J end lost 1 base, and 9 bases lay between the germline ends. Germline-derived CDR1 and CDR2 are MDHEN and SYDVKM. The CDR3 totals 14 residues. This CDR3 is CASSSESGTDTQYF. Written as DNA, the CDR3 is TGTGCCAGCAGTTCGGAGTCCGGCACAGATACGCAGTATTTT.

This clonotype was found a few times. This chain joins TRBV3-1 and TRBJ1-2, with D possibly being TRBD1 (6 bases). Germline values: CDR1 LGHDT, CDR2 YNNKEL (reference sequence). The ends were cut back, 4 bases at V and 0 bases at J, with 15 bases in the middle. The CDR3 contains 16 residues. CDR3 in DNA: TGTGCCAGCAGCCTTAGGGGGGGGGAAGCTAACTATGGCTACACCTTC. Translating gives CASSLRGGEANYGYTF.

On this clonotype: The CDR3 ends on some other residue instead of the conserved phenylalanine or tryptophan, so this is likely a read error. This chain uses TRBV7-9 with TRBJ2-7; D is perhaps TRBD2 (6 bases). Germline CDR1 and CDR2: SEHNR and FQNEAQ (reference sequence). Trimming cost V 10 bases and J 0 bases, with 10 bases left between them. The CDR3 is 12 amino acids. The CDR3 DNA sequence: TGTGCCACCCGGGGGAGCTCCTACGAGCAGTACTCC. This translates into CATRGSSYEQYS.

The gene calls are TRBV29-1 and TRBJ2-1, with 12 positions matching TRBD1. This CDR3 spans 15 amino acids. CDR1 is SQVTM, CDR2 ANQGSEA, per germline. V shed 8 bases, J shed 8 bases, and the junction held 13 bases outside the gene matches. CDR3 sequence (DNA): TGCAGCTCAATTGCCCGGGACAGGGGGCATCATGAGCAGTTCTTC. This codes for CSSIARDRGHHEQFF.

The chain has TRBV13 and TRBJ2-7; tentative D call: TRBD1 (5 bases). The CDR3 length is 12 residues. The V gene's germline CDR1 is PRHDT and CDR2 FYEKMQ (reference sequence). V was cut by 8 bases and J by 0 bases, with 8 bases left in between. The CDR3 loop reads CASGRVSYEQYF. CDR3 in DNA: TGTGCCAGCGGCAGGGTCTCCTACGAGCAGTACTTC. Based on the CDR3 plus reference TRBV13 and TRBJ2-7, the full variable domain is AAGVIQSPRHLIKEKRETATLKCYPIPRHDTVYWYQQGPGQDPQFLISFYEKMQSDKGSIPDRFSAQQFSDYHSELNMSSLELGDSALYFCASGRVSYEQYFGPGTRLTVT.

This clonotype occurred a few times. The gene calls are TRBV20-1 and TRBJ2-3; 11 bases are a match to TRBD2. V lost 5 bases and J lost 3; bases outside the gene matches: 7. This CDR3 is 15 amino acids long. The germline gives CDR1 DFQATT, CDR2 SNEGSKA (reference sequence). CDR3 nucleotide sequence: TGCAGTGCTCCAACCCTAGCGGGAGGAACAGATACGCAGTATTTT. This encodes CSAPTLAGGTDTQYF.

A few counts support this clonotype. The chain uses TRBV5-1 and TRBJ2-7; 10 bases map to TRBD1. The CDR3 covers 15 residues. J gave up 1 base and V 0 bases, and 1 base lay outside the gene matches. Germline V lookup: CDR1 SGHRS, CDR2 YFSETQ. This CDR3 is CASSLGQGASYEQYF. CDR3 sequence (DNA): TGCGCCAGCAGCTTGGGACAGGGGGCATCCTACGAGCAGTACTTC.

The sample holds many counts of this clonotype. This rearrangement joins TRBV13 to TRBJ2-3, with TRBD1 matching over 11 bases. V was clipped by 3 bases and J by 5 bases; unmatched bases: 7. CDR3 size: 16 residues. CDR1 is PRHDT and CDR2 is FYEKMQ in the germline V gene (reference sequence). The DNA of the CDR3 is TGTGCCAGCAGCTTGGTCCCGGGACAGGGGGAAGATACGCAGTATTTT. Translation: CASSLVPGQGEDTQYF.

This clonotype was recorded a few times. V and J are TRBV2 and TRBJ2-3, with D perhaps TRBD2 (5 bases). CDR3 size: 13 residues. Trimming pared 6 bases from V and 0 bases from J, leaving 7 bases between. Germline lookup yields CDR1 SNHLY and CDR2 FYNNEI. CDR3 in DNA: TGTGCCAGCAGGAGGGCCAGCACAGATACGCAGTATTTT. Translating it yields CASRRASTDTQYF. The variable domain in full, completed from reference TRBV2 and TRBJ2-3, reads EPEVTQTPSHQVTQMGQEVILRCVPISNHLYFYWYRQILGQKVEFLVSFYNNEISEKSEIFDDQFSVERPDGSNFTLKIRSTKLEDSAMYFCASRRASTDTQYFGPGTRLTVL.

This clonotype was observed many times. V and J are TRBV27 and TRBJ2-3; 7 positions agree with TRBD2. Germline assignment: CDR1 MNHEY and CDR2 SMNVEV (reference sequence). The CDR3 spans 15 residues. V was pared by 4 bases and J by 5 bases, with 9 bases of the junction left unmatched. The CDR3 sequence is CASSWGAGDVDTQYF. The CDR3 DNA reads TGTGCCAGCAGTTGGGGTGCGGGAGATGTAGATACGCAGTATTTT.

The chain couples TRBV7-6 to TRBJ2-5, with unresolved D. Trimming shortened V by 4 bases and J by 4 bases, and 13 bases separated the two germline ends. Germline CDR1 is SGHVS and CDR2 is FNYEAQ. The CDR3 runs to 14 residues. The CDR3 DNA reads TGTGCCAGCAGCTCCCCCTTGGTCGGAGAGACCCAGTACTTC. This translates into CASSSPLVGETQYF. Looking up the rest from reference TRBV7-6 and TRBJ2-5 gives the full variable domain: GAGVSQSPRYKVTKRGQDVALRCDPISGHVSLYWYRQALGQGPEFLTYFNYEAQQDKSGLPNDRFSAERPEGSISTLTIQRTEQRDSAMYRCASSSPLVGETQYFGPGTRLLVL.

The CDR3 DNA sequence: TGTGCCACCAGTGAAACCCGGGGCACTTACAATGAGCAGTTCTTC. It yields the protein CATSETRGTYNEQFF. The chain is built from TRBV24-1 and TRBJ2-1; TRBD1 or TRBD2 may be the D gene (5 bases each). The CDR3 contains 15 residues. CDR1 is KGHDR, CDR2 SFDVKD, per germline. V shed 4 bases and J shed 4 bases, with 13 bases lying between them.

The table lists this clonotype with a few counts. The chain recombines TRBV27 with TRBJ1-2; D not resolved. Trimming left V 5 bases short and J 3 bases short, with 10 bases between. The germline V gene has CDR1 MNHEY and CDR2 SMNVEV (reference sequence). The CDR3 has 13 amino acids. The chain's CDR3 is CASSERAYYGYTF. As DNA, the CDR3 is TGTGCCAGCAGTGAGAGGGCCTACTATGGCTACACCTTC.